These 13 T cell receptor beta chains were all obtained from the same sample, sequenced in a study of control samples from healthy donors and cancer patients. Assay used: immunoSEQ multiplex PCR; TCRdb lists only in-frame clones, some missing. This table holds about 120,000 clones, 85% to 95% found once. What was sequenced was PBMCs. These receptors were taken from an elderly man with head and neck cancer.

DNA of the CDR3: TGTGCCAGCAGCTTGAGTGGGGGTACCGGCGAGCAGTACTTC. Amino acid sequence: CASSLSGGTGEQYF. The chain recombines TRBV5-4 with TRBJ2-7, with D perhaps matching TRBD1 or TRBD2 (5 bases each). Trimming removed 1 base at V and 6 bases at J, with 14 bases between. The CDR3 is 14 residues long. The germline CDR1 and CDR2 sequences are SGHNT and YYREEE (reference sequence).

As DNA, the CDR3 is TGTGCCAGCAGTTTAAGGGCGGTCACTGAAGCTTTCTTT. Translated, it gives CASSLRAVTEAFF. The chain employs TRBV27 and TRBJ1-1; D remains ambiguous. Per the germline V gene, CDR1 is MNHEY and CDR2 is SMNVEV (reference sequence). The CDR3 consists of 13 residues. V dropped 2 bases and J dropped 4 bases, with 8 bases sitting between them.

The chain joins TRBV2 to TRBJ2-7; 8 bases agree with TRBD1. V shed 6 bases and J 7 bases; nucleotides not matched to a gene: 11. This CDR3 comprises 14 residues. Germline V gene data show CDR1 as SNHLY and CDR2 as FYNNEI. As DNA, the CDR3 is TGTGCCAGCAGCCCTGACAGGGGAGAGGTAGAGCAGTACTTC. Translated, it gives CASSPDRGEVEQYF.

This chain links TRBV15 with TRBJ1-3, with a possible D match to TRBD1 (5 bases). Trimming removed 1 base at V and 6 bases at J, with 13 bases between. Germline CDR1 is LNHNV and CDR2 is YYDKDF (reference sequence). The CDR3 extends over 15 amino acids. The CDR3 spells CATSRVAGRANTIYF. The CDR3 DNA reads TGTGCCACCAGCAGAGTCGCAGGGCGGGCAAACACCATATATTTT. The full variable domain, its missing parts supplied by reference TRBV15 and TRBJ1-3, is DAMVIQNPRYQVTQFGKPVTLSCSQTLNHNVMYWYQQKSSQAPKLLFHYYDKDFNNEADTPDNFQSRRPNTSFCFLDIRSPGLGDTAMYLCATSRVAGRANTIYFGEGSWLTVV.

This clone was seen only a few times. In DNA form, the CDR3 reads TGTGCTAGTGGTTTGGACAGGACTTCACCCCTCCACTTT. The encoded protein is CASGLDRTSPLHF. The V and J genes are TRBV12-5 and TRBJ1-6; maybe TRBD1 (5 bases). Trimming removed 1 base at V and 9 bases at J, with 7 bases between. This CDR3 is 13 amino acids long. Germline V gene sequence: CDR1 LGHNT, CDR2 FRNRAP.

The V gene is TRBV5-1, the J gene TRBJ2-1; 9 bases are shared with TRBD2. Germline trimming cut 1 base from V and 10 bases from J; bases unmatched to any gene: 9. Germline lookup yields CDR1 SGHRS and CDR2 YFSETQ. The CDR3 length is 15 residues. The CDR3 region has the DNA TGCGCCAGCAGCTTGCCGTCTAGCGGGGTCGGGGAGCAGTTCTTC. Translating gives CASSLPSSGVGEQFF.

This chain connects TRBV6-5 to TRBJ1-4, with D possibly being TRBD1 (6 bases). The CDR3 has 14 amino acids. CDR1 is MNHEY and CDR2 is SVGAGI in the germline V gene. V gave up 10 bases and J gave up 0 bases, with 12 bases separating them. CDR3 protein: CATERTATNEKLFF. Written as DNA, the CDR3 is TGTGCCACCGAAAGGACAGCAACTAATGAAAAACTGTTTTTT.

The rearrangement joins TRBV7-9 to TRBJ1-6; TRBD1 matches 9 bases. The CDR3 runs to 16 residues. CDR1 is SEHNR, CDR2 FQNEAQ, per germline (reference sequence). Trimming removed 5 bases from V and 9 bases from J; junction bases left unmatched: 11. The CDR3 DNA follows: TGTGCCAGCAGCCTTAGCGTGGGACAGGGCGGTTCACCCCTCCACTTT. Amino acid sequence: CASSLSVGQGGSPLHF.

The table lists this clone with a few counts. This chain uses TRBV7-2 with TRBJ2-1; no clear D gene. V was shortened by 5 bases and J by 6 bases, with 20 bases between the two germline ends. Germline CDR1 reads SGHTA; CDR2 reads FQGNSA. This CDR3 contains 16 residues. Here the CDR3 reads CASSPHSAITSNEQFF. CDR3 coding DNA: TGTGCCAGCAGCCCCCACTCAGCTATAACTTCCAATGAGCAGTTCTTC.

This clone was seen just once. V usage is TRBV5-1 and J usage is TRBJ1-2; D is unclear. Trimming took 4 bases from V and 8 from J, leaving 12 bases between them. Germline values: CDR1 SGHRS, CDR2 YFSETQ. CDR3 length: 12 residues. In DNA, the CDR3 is TGCGCCAGCAGCGTCCGTTTTGGAGGCTACACCTTC. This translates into CASSVRFGGYTF.

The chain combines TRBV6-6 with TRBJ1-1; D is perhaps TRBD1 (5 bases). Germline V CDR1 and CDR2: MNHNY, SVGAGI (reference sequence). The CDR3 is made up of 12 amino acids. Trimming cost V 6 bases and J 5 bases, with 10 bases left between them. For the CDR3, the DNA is TGTGCCAGCAGCCCAGGGTTGACTGAAGCTTTCTTT. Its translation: CASSPGLTEAFF.

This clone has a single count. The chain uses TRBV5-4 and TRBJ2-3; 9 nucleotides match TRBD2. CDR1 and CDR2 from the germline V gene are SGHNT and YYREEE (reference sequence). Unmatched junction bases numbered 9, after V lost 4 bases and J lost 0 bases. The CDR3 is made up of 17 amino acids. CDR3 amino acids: CASSPQAGGRSTDTQYF. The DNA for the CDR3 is TGTGCCAGCAGCCCGCAAGCGGGGGGTCGAAGCACAGATACGCAGTATTTT.

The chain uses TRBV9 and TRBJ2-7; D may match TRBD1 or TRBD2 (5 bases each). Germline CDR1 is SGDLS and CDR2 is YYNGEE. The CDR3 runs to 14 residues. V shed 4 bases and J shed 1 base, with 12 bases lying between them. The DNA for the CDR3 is TGTGCCAGCAGCCTCACGGGGCAGTCCTACGAGCAGTACTTC. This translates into CASSLTGQSYEQYF. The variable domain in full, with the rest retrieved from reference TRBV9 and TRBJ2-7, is DSGVTQTPKHLITATGQRVTLRCSPRSGDLSVYWYQQSLDQGLQFLIQYYNGEERAKGNILERFSAQQFPDLHSELNLSSLELGDSALYFCASSLTGQSYEQYFGPGTRLTVT.